The 27 T cell receptor beta chains in this list originate from one sample, sequenced in a study of response to subunit inactivated influenza vaccine. Each CDR3 protein gets one entry after TCRdb re-called the RT-PCR reads with MiXCR. Of under 800,000 distinct CDR3 sequences listed, over 11% were seen once; the top ten hold around 6.5%. The material was PBMCs from blood, obtained roughly 15 days before vaccination. All receptors come from a man aged 45-65 years who received an inactivated influenza vaccine.

This clonotype was recorded a few times. The rearrangement uses TRBV7-2 and TRBJ2-1, with D possibly being TRBD2 (7 bases). The CDR3 sequence is 16 residues long. Trimming removed 2 bases at V and 6 bases at J, with 17 bases between. CDR1 and CDR2 from the germline V gene are SGHTA and FQGNSA. The CDR3 coding sequence is TGTGCCAGCAGCTTAAGTGGGCAGGGGAGGGCCAATGAGCAGTTCTTC. Its protein is CASSLSGQGRANEQFF.

This clonotype was counted only a few times. The chain has TRBV5-1 and TRBJ1-6; D might be TRBD1 (6 bases). The CDR3 spans 17 residues. Trimming removed 0 bases from V and 0 bases from J, with 10 bases in between. CDR1 SGHRS and CDR2 YFSETQ come from the germline V gene. CDR3 DNA sequence: TGCGCCAGCAGCTTGGACGGACAGAGCTCCTATAATTCACCCCTCCACTTT. Amino acid sequence: CASSLDGQSSYNSPLHF.

This clonotype has a single count. V usage is TRBV19 and J usage is TRBJ2-1; TRBD2 is a possible D gene (6 bases). The CDR3 extends over 16 amino acids. The V and J ends lost 4 bases and 1 base respectively, with 14 bases between them. Germline CDR1 reads LNHDA; CDR2 reads SQIVND (reference sequence). The CDR3 region is CASSSSGSVSYNEQFF. The CDR3 region has the DNA TGTGCCAGTAGTAGCAGCGGGTCCGTTTCCTACAATGAGCAGTTCTTC.

The CDR3 DNA follows: TGTGCCAGCAGCCAAGATTGGGGGGTAGCGGCAGATACGCAGTATTTT. This encodes CASSQDWGVAADTQYF. The rearrangement uses TRBV3-1 and TRBJ2-3, with D perhaps TRBD2 (6 bases). This CDR3 is built from 16 residues. Looked up from germline, CDR1 is LGHDT and CDR2 is YNNKEL (reference sequence). Trimming removed 0 bases from V and 4 bases from J, with 14 bases in between.

The chain recombines TRBV28 with TRBJ1-3; maybe TRBD1 (5 bases). V was pared by 10 bases and J by 0 bases, with 19 bases between. Germline V CDR1 and CDR2: MDHEN, SYDVKM. The CDR3 length is 16 residues. The CDR3 here is CATERRGSFSGNTIYF. DNA for the CDR3: TGTGCCACCGAGAGGCGGGGGAGCTTCTCTGGAAACACCATATATTTT. Variable domain in full (rest from reference TRBV28 and TRBJ1-3): DVKVTQSSRYLVKRTGEKVFLECVQDMDHENMFWYRQDPGLGLRLIYFSYDVKMKEKGDIPEGYSVSREKKERFSLILESASTNQTSMYLCATERRGSFSGNTIYFGEGSWLTVV.

This clonotype was observed a handful of times. The chain has TRBV4-2 and TRBJ1-2, with 7 bases aligning to TRBD1. CDR1 LGHNA and CDR2 YNFKEQ come from the germline V gene. The CDR3 contains 15 residues. The ends lost 0 bases at V and 4 bases at J; junction bases unmatched: 5. In DNA form, the CDR3 reads TGTGCCAGCAGCCAAGATCAAGGGGGCAGCTATGGCTACACCTTC. Its translation: CASSQDQGGSYGYTF.

This sequence joins TRBV5-1 and TRBJ2-2, with unresolved D. Germline V lookup: CDR1 SGHRS, CDR2 YFSETQ. The CDR3 extends over 14 amino acids. The germline V and J ends were trimmed by 0 bases and 4 bases, with 7 bases remaining between them. The CDR3 sequence is CASSLAFGTGELFF. The CDR3 nucleotides read TGCGCCAGCAGCTTGGCCTTCGGCACCGGGGAGCTGTTTTTT. The whole variable domain, remainder taken from reference TRBV5-1 and TRBJ2-2, is KAGVTQTPRYLIKTRGQQVTLSCSPISGHRSVSWYQQTPGQGLQFLFEYFSETQRNKGNFPGRFSGRQFSNSRSEMNVSTLELGDSALYLCASSLAFGTGELFFGEGSRLTVL.

The chain employs TRBV7-2 and TRBJ2-1; 10 bases are shared with TRBD2. This CDR3 has 17 residues. V was pared by 5 bases and J by 9 bases, with 16 bases of the junction left unmatched. From germline, CDR1 is SGHTA and CDR2 FQGNSA. The CDR3 DNA follows: TGTGCCAGCAGCCCACACGCTTCTAGCGGGAGAGGGGGTGAGCAGTTCTTC. Encoded protein: CASSPHASSGRGGEQFF.

This chain uses TRBV19 with TRBJ2-7, with D hard to call. Germline V gene lookup returns CDR1 LNHDA and CDR2 SQIVND (reference sequence). The CDR3 consists of 13 residues. V was clipped by 3 bases and J by 3 bases, with 9 bases between them. The CDR3 sequence: CASSIRRSYEQYF. DNA for the CDR3: TGTGCCAGTAGTATCCGGAGAAGCTACGAGCAGTACTTC.

A few counts support this clonotype. The chain employs TRBV4-3 and TRBJ2-3, with 11 bases identical to TRBD2. The germline gives CDR1 LGHNA, CDR2 YSLEER. J was trimmed by 5 bases and V by 1 base; bases with no gene match: 11. CDR3 length equals 18 residues. CDR3 region: CASSQVPQTSGIQDTQYF. The CDR3 bases are TGCGCCAGCAGCCAAGTGCCCCAGACTAGCGGGATACAAGATACGCAGTATTTT.

There are many counts of this clonotype. The V call is TRBV5-1, the J call TRBJ2-3, with 7 bases matching TRBD2. Per germline, CDR1 SGHRS and CDR2 YFSETQ. The CDR3 has 15 residues. Trimming cost V 0 bases and J 0 bases; bases outside gene matches: 1. The CDR3 spells CASSLAGGSTDTQYF. In DNA form, the CDR3 reads TGCGCCAGCAGCTTGGCGGGGGGAAGCACAGATACGCAGTATTTT.

This clonotype was counted between two and nine times. V is TRBV12-3 or TRBV12-4 and J is TRBJ2-1; possibly TRBD1 for D (5 bases). CDR3 length equals 16 residues. Deletions cut 4 bases from V and 0 bases from J, with 13 bases between. As DNA, the CDR3 is TGTGCCAGCAGTTCCCAATCCAGGGTCTCCTACAATGAGCAGTTCTTC. Its protein product is CASSSQSRVSYNEQFF.

V gene TRBV5-1 combines with J gene TRBJ2-7; 11 nucleotides agree with TRBD1. Trimming cost V 4 bases and J 4 bases; bases outside gene matches: 7. This CDR3 has 15 residues. CDR1 and CDR2 from the germline V gene are SGHRS and YFSETQ. The chain's CDR3 is CASSTGTGGEYEQYF. The CDR3 DNA sequence: TGCGCCAGCAGCACCGGGACAGGGGGGGAATACGAGCAGTACTTC.

The sample holds a few counts of this clonotype. The rearrangement links TRBV14 to TRBJ2-7; D might be TRBD2 (5 bases). The V gene's germline CDR1 is SGHDN and CDR2 FVKESK. V gave up 0 bases and J gave up 3 bases, with 15 bases separating them. This CDR3 contains 16 residues. The CDR3 region is CASSQDVPSSYYEQYF. In DNA, the CDR3 is TGTGCCAGCAGCCAAGACGTCCCTAGCTCCTACTACGAGCAGTACTTC.

This clonotype has more than one count but fewer than ten. The rearrangement joins TRBV7-8 to TRBJ2-2, with no clear D. Per the germline V gene, CDR1 is SGHVS and CDR2 is FQNEAQ. The CDR3 contains 13 residues. V shed 7 bases and J shed 0 bases, with 6 bases lying between them. The CDR3 loop reads CASIGPNTGELFF. The CDR3 DNA is TGTGCCAGCATCGGGCCGAACACCGGGGAGCTGTTTTTT.

The genes are TRBV5-1 and TRBJ2-1; 7 bases are a match to TRBD1. The ends lost 4 bases at V and 8 bases at J; junction bases unmatched: 9. Germline loops: CDR1 SGHRS, CDR2 YFSETQ. The CDR3 contains 14 residues. Written as DNA, the CDR3 is TGCGCCAGCAGCCCGAGGACAGGAATAGATGAGCAGTTCTTC. This gives the protein CASSPRTGIDEQFF.

This clonotype was detected a few times. The V and J genes are TRBV19 and TRBJ1-5, with a tentative D call TRBD1 (6 bases). The V and J ends lost 10 bases and 0 bases respectively, with 19 bases between them. The germline CDR1 and CDR2 sequences are LNHDA and SQIVND (reference sequence). The CDR3 extends over 16 amino acids. The CDR3 spells CATRPLGQTSNQPQHF. DNA for the CDR3: TGTGCCACCCGACCCCTCGGACAGACTAGCAATCAGCCCCAGCATTTT.

The chain has TRBV5-1 and TRBJ2-2; D might be TRBD1 or TRBD2, each matching 5 bases. V dropped 0 bases and J dropped 6 bases, with 12 bases sitting between them. Germline-derived CDR1 and CDR2 are SGHRS and YFSETQ. The CDR3 contains 15 residues. For the CDR3, the DNA is TGCGCCAGCAGCTTGGATGTGGTGGGACCCGGGGAGCTGTTTTTT. It codes for CASSLDVVGPGELFF.

This clonotype was seen repeatedly, ten times or more. This chain joins TRBV7-9 and TRBJ1-5, with D hard to call. The CDR3 runs to 14 residues. The V end was cut by 5 bases, the J end by 6 bases, with 14 bases between. Germline loops: CDR1 SEHNR, CDR2 FQNEAQ (reference sequence). CDR3 sequence: CASSQAGGSQPQHF. In nucleotides, the CDR3 is TGTGCCAGCAGCCAAGCTGGCGGGAGTCAGCCCCAGCATTTT.

This clonotype was found a few times. The gene calls are TRBV20-1 and TRBJ2-1; 11 positions agree with TRBD2. The ends lost 3 bases at V and 9 bases at J; junction bases unmatched: 7. Germline V CDR1 and CDR2: DFQATT, SNEGSKA (reference sequence). The CDR3 is made up of 14 amino acids. The CDR3 nucleotides read TGCAGTGCTAGGACTAGCGGGACCGACGGTGAGCAGTTCTTC. It encodes CSARTSGTDGEQFF.

V and J are TRBV24-1 and TRBJ2-5, with D tentatively TRBD1 (5 bases). Per the germline V gene, CDR1 is KGHDR and CDR2 is SFDVKD. V dropped 4 bases and J dropped 1 base, with 9 bases sitting between them. The CDR3 runs to 14 residues. The CDR3 loop is CATSEPTAQETQYF. CDR3 coding DNA: TGTGCCACCAGTGAACCGACAGCCCAAGAGACCCAGTACTTC.

This clonotype was counted at least ten times. This chain uses TRBV20-1 with TRBJ2-7; 12 bases line up with TRBD1. V shed 1 base and J 1 base; nucleotides not matched to a gene: 5. The V gene's germline CDR1 is DFQATT and CDR2 SNEGSKA (reference sequence). This CDR3 has 16 amino acids. Here the CDR3 DNA reads TGCAGTGCTAGAGGGACGGGACAGGGGGCTTCCTACGAGCAGTACTTC. Translated: CSARGTGQGASYEQYF.

The chain combines TRBV28 with TRBJ2-7, with D possibly being TRBD1 or TRBD2 (5 bases each). The germline CDR1 and CDR2 sequences are MDHEN and SYDVKM. Trimming stripped 2 bases from V and 4 bases from J, with 12 bases between. The CDR3 totals 14 residues. The CDR3 sequence is CASSLNGGAYEQYF. CDR3 sequence (DNA): TGTGCCAGCAGTTTAAATGGGGGAGCGTACGAGCAGTACTTC.

This clonotype was found many times. This chain links TRBV10-3 with TRBJ2-1; D possibly corresponds to TRBD2 (6 bases). The CDR3 totals 13 residues. From germline, CDR1 is ENHRY and CDR2 SYGVKD. Between the trimmed V and J ends, which lost 7 bases and 5 bases, there was a span of 12 bases. The CDR3 DNA is TGTGCCATCACGGAGGGGCTTAACAATGAGCAGTTCTTC. This encodes CAITEGLNNEQFF.

This clonotype was observed a handful of times. The chain recombines TRBV25-1 with TRBJ2-3; possible D gene TRBD2, 6 bases. Trimming pared 0 bases from V and 6 bases from J, leaving 28 bases between. Germline loops: CDR1 MGHDK, CDR2 SYGVNS. This CDR3 is built from 20 residues. The CDR3 sequence: CASSEYGLVGGGSARDTQYF. DNA of the CDR3: TGTGCCAGCAGTGAATACGGGTTGGTGGGAGGAGGGTCGGCCCGGGATACGCAGTATTTT.

The chain couples TRBV12-3 or TRBV12-4 to TRBJ2-2, with 9 bases identical to TRBD2. V dropped 1 base and J dropped 4; count of bases not matched to a gene: 4. The CDR3 consists of 16 residues. This CDR3 reads CASSLVRGGPTGELFF. CDR3 coding DNA: TGTGCCAGCAGTTTAGTGCGGGGGGGCCCCACCGGGGAGCTGTTTTTT.

The gene calls are TRBV4-1 and TRBJ2-2, with D perhaps TRBD1 (6 bases). Trimming cost V 0 bases and J 5 bases, with 10 bases left between them. The CDR3 is 15 residues long. CDR1 MGHRA and CDR2 YSYEKL come from the germline V gene. CDR3 coding DNA: TGCGCCAGCAGCCAAGATACAGGGCTGACCGGGGAGCTGTTTTTT. It encodes CASSQDTGLTGELFF.